This T cell receptor beta chain is drawn from a study of T cell changes during pregnancy in multiple sclerosis (dated by TCRdb to the late 2010s). As for the study more broadly: The study examined how the T cell repertoire changed over the course of pregnancy in women with multiple sclerosis.

With respect to this clone: Its antigen target is currently unknown. Base qualities are missing; no much larger clone stands one base away.

The cysteine opens and the phenylalanine closes a CDR3 of 14 amino acids. The CDR3 DNA has 42 bases and is translated from base 1. Trimming at the junction amounts to 6 bases on V and 3 bases on J, and the germline ends lie 14 bases apart. The germline V gene sets CDR1 to SGDLS and CDR2 to YYNGEE. The library was produced with the immunoSEQ multiplex PCR assay. Here the immuneACCESS table is served through TCRdb, limited to in-frame sequences with V and J called. Missing clones are a known gap in these copies; in checked studies unresolved V genes cover under half, and the rest lacks a known reason. The sample includes 65,000 to 90,000 clones, with roughly 92% observed a single time. The ten largest clones capture roughly 2.5% of the sample.

This receptor was taken from a female donor with multiple sclerosis, enrolled in a pregnancy study. The sequence is built from TRBV9 and TRBJ2-3; D gene: possibly TRBD1, on 5 matching bases. The sequencing here drew on peripheral blood, taken in the first trimester of pregnancy. The CDR3 protein sequence reads: CASNGISGTDTQYF. At the DNA level, the sequence is TGTGCCAGCAACGGAATATCAGGGACAGATACGCAGTATTTT. Where the CDR3 stops, the reference TRBV9 and TRBJ2-3 genes take over; the full variable domain is DSGVTQTPKHLITATGQRVTLRCSPRSGDLSVYWYQQSLDQGLQFLIQYYNGEERAKGNILERFSAQQFPDLHSELNLSSLELGDSALYFCASNGISGTDTQYFGPGTRLTVL.